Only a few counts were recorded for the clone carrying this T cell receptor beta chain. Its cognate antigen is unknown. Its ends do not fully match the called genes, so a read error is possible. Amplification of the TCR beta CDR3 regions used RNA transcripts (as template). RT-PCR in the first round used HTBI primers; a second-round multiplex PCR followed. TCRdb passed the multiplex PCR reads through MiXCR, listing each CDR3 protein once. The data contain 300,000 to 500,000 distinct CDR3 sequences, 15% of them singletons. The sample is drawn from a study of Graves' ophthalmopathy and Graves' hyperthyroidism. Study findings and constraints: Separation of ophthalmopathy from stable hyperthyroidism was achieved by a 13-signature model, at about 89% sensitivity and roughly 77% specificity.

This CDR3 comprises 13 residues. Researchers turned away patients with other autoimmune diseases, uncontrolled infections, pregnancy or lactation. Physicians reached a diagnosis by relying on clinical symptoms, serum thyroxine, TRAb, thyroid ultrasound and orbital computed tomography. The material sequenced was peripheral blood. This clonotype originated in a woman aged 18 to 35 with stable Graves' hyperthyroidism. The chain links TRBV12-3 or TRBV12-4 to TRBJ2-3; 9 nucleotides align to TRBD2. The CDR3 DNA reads TGTGCCGGCAGCCCCGGGACTAGCCAAGGCCAGTATTTT. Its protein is CAGSPGTSQGQYF.